This T cell receptor (beta chain) derives from a study of early T cells in non-severe SARS-CoV-2 infection. Study information: Sequencing input comprised bulk RNA from unsorted whole blood; chain pairing was not available.

Points from the study as a whole: Reliance on VDJdb matching favored anti-spike CD8 responses; private and CD4 specificities were missed.

Each cDNA molecule carried a unique molecular identifier. Each CDR3 protein gets one entry after TCRdb re-called the 5' RACE reads with MiXCR. Found here are tens of thousands of distinct CDR3 sequences, more than 15% of them singletons; the top ten hold 8% to 10%. The CDR3 runs 13 residues. Germline lookup yields CDR1 SGHRS and CDR2 YFSETQ. Trimming took 2 bases from V and 6 from J, leaving 8 bases between them. This clonotype was detected a few times. The antigen is not known. The chain employs TRBV5-1 and TRBJ1-4; no definite D call. This clonotype originated in an adult who was a healthcare worker with PCR-confirmed SARS-CoV-2 infection or an uninfected control (not recorded which). The source material was whole blood, sampled at baseline. For the CDR3, the DNA is TGCGCCAGCAGCTTAGCAGGAGATGAAAAACTGTTTTTT. It codes for CASSLAGDEKLFF.